The entry that follows covers one T cell receptor (beta chain) sequence. The data originate from a study of blood T cell repertoires in COVID-19. Turning to the study itself: Sites across the United States, Italy and Spain contributed samples from acute and convalescent COVID-19. T cells, B-cell-depleted T cells, or PBMCs supplied cDNA or gDNA.

As originally analysed: Reference gene primers were amplified, and this amplification served to estimate nucleated cell counts. TCRdb keeps only in-frame clones here, not all; method: immunoSEQ multiplex PCR. The DNA was the basis for D and trimming; V, J and clone size are from that table. The sample lists over 150,000 clones; around 80% were seen once. V was pared by 1 base and J by 7 bases, with 5 bases of the junction left unmatched. The CDR3 is made up of 15 amino acids. The V gene's germline CDR1 is SGHVS and CDR2 FQNEAQ. V is TRBV7-8 and J is TRBJ1-5; TRBD1 matches at 9 bases. The receptor comes from a woman of 80 years or more with active or convalescent COVID-19. The sequenced material came from peripheral blood. CDR3 coding DNA: TGTGCCAGCAGCTTAGGACAGGGGGACCGGCAGCCCCAGCATTTT. It specifies CASSLGQGDRQPQHF.